One sample yielded the 18 T cell receptor beta chains listed below, sequenced in a study of T cell repertoires in cytomegalovirus infection. TCRdb itself ran the reads through MiXCR, one entry per CDR3 protein. Of roughly 280,000 distinct CDR3 sequences detected, roughly 21% appear once; the ten largest clones hold roughly 20%. Their cognate antigens are unknown. Sequencing used cultured PBMCs, obtained from culture after CMV antigen stimulation. The receptor source for this set is a human donor in good health (CMV status not recorded). Some clones in this sample may be carry-over from other donors' samples.

This chain joins TRBV6-2 or TRBV6-3 and TRBJ1-1, with TRBD1 matching 9 bases. The length of the CDR3 is 18 residues. The junction had 15 bases not matched to a gene; V was cut back by 5 bases and J by 2 bases. Germline assignment: CDR1 MNHEY and CDR2 SVGEGT. CDR3 coding DNA: TGTGCCAGCAGTGATAACCCGGACAGGGGACTACTTAACACTGAAGCTTTCTTT. Encoded protein: CASSDNPDRGLLNTEAFF.

There are a few counts of this clonotype. The rearrangement joins TRBV6-2 or TRBV6-3 to TRBJ2-2; 8 nucleotides line up with TRBD1. Trimming removed 5 bases from V and 5 bases from J; junction bases left unmatched: 4. Germline CDR1 reads MNHEY; CDR2 reads SVGEGT. The CDR3 loop spans 14 amino acids. DNA for the CDR3: TGTGCCAGCAGTAGACAGGGGTGGACCGGGGAGCTGTTTTTT. Protein product: CASSRQGWTGELFF.

The chain links TRBV4-3 to TRBJ2-3; TRBD2 matches 8 bases. Germline values: CDR1 LGHNA, CDR2 YSLEER. The junction had 15 bases not matched to a gene; V was cut back by 6 bases and J by 4 bases. The CDR3 totals 17 residues. The CDR3, as DNA: TGCGCCAGCAGTCATGGGGGCAGCGGGAGAGAGGCAGATACGCAGTATTTT. Translated: CASSHGGSGREADTQYF.

This chain connects TRBV10-3 to TRBJ1-5, with 7 bases matching TRBD1. The CDR3 sequence is 13 residues long. V lost 7 bases, J lost 7 bases, and 7 bases stayed unmatched. Looked up from germline, CDR1 is ENHRY and CDR2 is SYGVKD. In DNA, the CDR3 is TGTGCCATCACCCAGGGGGAAGACCAGCCCCAGCATTTT. Protein sequence: CAITQGEDQPQHF.

This clonotype was seen only a few times. This chain uses TRBV4-1 with TRBJ2-5; D remains unclear. CDR1 is MGHRA and CDR2 is YSYEKL in the germline V gene. Trimming took off 0 bases at V and 2 bases at J, with 16 bases between the two ends. This CDR3 contains 17 residues. CDR3: CASSQDLIGTLQETQYF. The CDR3, as DNA: TGCGCCAGCAGCCAAGATCTAATAGGTACCCTGCAAGAGACCCAGTACTTC.

The rearrangement uses TRBV19 and TRBJ1-2; D is unclear. Germline V gives CDR1 LNHDA, CDR2 SQIVND (reference sequence). CDR3 size: 16 residues. V lost 3 bases to trimming and J lost 4 bases, with 18 bases between them. CDR3 nucleotides: TGTGCCAGTAGTATCAGCGGCGTGCTGGCGCCCTATGGCTACACCTTC. It translates to CASSISGVLAPYGYTF.

This chain connects TRBV14 to TRBJ1-1; D remains unclear. From germline, CDR1 is SGHDN and CDR2 FVKESK. V gave up 4 bases and J gave up 3 bases, with 9 bases separating them. There are 13 residues in the CDR3. CDR3 loop: CASSLTTDTEAFF. DNA of the CDR3: TGTGCCAGCAGCCTCACGACGGACACTGAAGCTTTCTTT.

The chain employs TRBV9 and TRBJ1-1, with D unresolved. The V gene's germline CDR1 is SGDLS and CDR2 YYNGEE. The germline V and J ends were trimmed by 4 bases and 0 bases, with 4 bases remaining between them. The CDR3 runs to 12 residues. CDR3 DNA: TGTGCCAGCAGCCGCATGAACACTGAAGCTTTCTTT. It codes for CASSRMNTEAFF.

V usage is TRBV7-2 and J usage is TRBJ2-3; 10 bases match TRBD2. The CDR3 is 15 amino acids. Trimming removed 6 bases from V and 10 bases from J; junction bases left unmatched: 13. From germline, CDR1 is SGHTA and CDR2 FQGNSA. CDR3 DNA sequence: TGTGCCAGCAGTAAAGTAGCGGGAGGAGTGGATCCGCAGTATTTT. It specifies CASSKVAGGVDPQYF.

The rearrangement links TRBV3-1 to TRBJ2-7; unclear D gene. V was pared by 0 bases and J by 0 bases, with 6 bases between. Germline-derived CDR1 and CDR2 are LGHDT and YNNKEL (reference sequence). The length of the CDR3 is 14 residues. The CDR3 loop is CASSQDPSSYEQYF. The CDR3 nucleotides are TGTGCCAGCAGCCAAGATCCGAGCTCCTACGAGCAGTACTTC.

This clonotype came up many times. DNA for the CDR3: TGTGCCAGCAGCTTAAGCCTCCTGGGCACTGAAGCTTTCTTT. Amino acids: CASSLSLLGTEAFF. The V gene is TRBV7-2, the J gene TRBJ1-1; D not resolved. V lost 2 bases, J lost 4 bases, and 11 bases lay in between. Germline CDR1 reads SGHTA; CDR2 reads FQGNSA. The CDR3 consists of 14 residues.

This clonotype was picked up many times. The CDR3 protein is CASSTGETTYNEQFF. The CDR3, as DNA: TGTGCCAGCAGCACAGGGGAGACTACCTACAATGAGCAGTTCTTC. The chain employs TRBV7-2 and TRBJ2-1, with 7 bases matching TRBD1. Germline assignment: CDR1 SGHTA and CDR2 FQGNSA. V lost 5 bases to trimming and J lost 2 bases; unmatched junction nucleotides: 6. The CDR3 covers 15 residues.

The chain joins TRBV30 to TRBJ1-2, with D hard to call. The V end lost 4 bases, the J end lost 1 base, and 10 bases lay between the germline ends. Germline V gene data show CDR1 as GTSNPN and CDR2 as SVGIG (reference sequence). This CDR3 has 13 amino acids. The CDR3 here is CAWTLGSNYGYTF. CDR3 DNA: TGTGCCTGGACCCTAGGGAGTAACTATGGCTACACCTTC.

The J gene is TRBJ1-5, the V gene TRBV20-1, with 9 bases that match TRBD1. Germline V gene sequence: CDR1 DFQATT, CDR2 SNEGSKA (reference sequence). The junction had 6 bases not matched to a gene; V was cut back by 3 bases and J by 0 bases. This CDR3 has 16 residues. As DNA, the CDR3 is TGCAGTGCTAGCAGATTACAGGGGGCTAGCAATCAGCCCCAGCATTTT. This gives the protein CSASRLQGASNQPQHF.

This chain joins TRBV7-2 and TRBJ2-7, with D possibly matching TRBD2 (6 bases). CDR1 SGHTA and CDR2 FQGNSA come from the germline V gene. CDR3 size: 12 residues. Trimming removed 6 bases from V and 6 bases from J, with 12 bases in between. CDR3 in amino acids: CASRYGTREQYF. The CDR3 nucleotides read TGTGCCAGCAGGTACGGGACTCGCGAGCAGTACTTC.

The J gene is TRBJ2-3, the V gene TRBV4-1; TRBD2 is a possible D gene (5 bases). V was clipped by 4 bases and J by 3 bases, with 11 bases between them. The CDR3 extends over 14 amino acids. Per the germline V gene, CDR1 is MGHRA and CDR2 is YSYEKL. The CDR3 is CASSPAGETDTQYF. As DNA, the CDR3 is TGCGCCAGCAGCCCCGCGGGCGAAACAGATACGCAGTATTTT.

This clonotype has at least ten counts. The rearrangement links TRBV28 to TRBJ2-1; no clear D gene. This CDR3 is built from 13 residues. Germline CDR1 reads MDHEN; CDR2 reads SYDVKM. Trimming cost V 4 bases and J 12 bases, with 16 bases left between them. CDR3 amino acids: CASSSPFMTWQFF. The CDR3 DNA follows: TGTGCCAGCAGTTCCCCGTTCATGACTTGGCAGTTCTTC.

This clonotype was counted a single time. The conserved final phenylalanine or tryptophan is absent from the CDR3, which likely points to a read error. The chain couples TRBV7-9 to TRBJ2-1; unclear D gene. V was cut by 5 bases and J by 10 bases, with 12 bases left in between. Germline-derived CDR1 and CDR2 are SEHNR and FQNEAQ (reference sequence). The CDR3 covers 12 residues. The CDR3 coding sequence is TGTGCCAGCAGCACCTCCACTGGGGAGCAGTTCTCC. Its protein product is CASSTSTGEQFS.